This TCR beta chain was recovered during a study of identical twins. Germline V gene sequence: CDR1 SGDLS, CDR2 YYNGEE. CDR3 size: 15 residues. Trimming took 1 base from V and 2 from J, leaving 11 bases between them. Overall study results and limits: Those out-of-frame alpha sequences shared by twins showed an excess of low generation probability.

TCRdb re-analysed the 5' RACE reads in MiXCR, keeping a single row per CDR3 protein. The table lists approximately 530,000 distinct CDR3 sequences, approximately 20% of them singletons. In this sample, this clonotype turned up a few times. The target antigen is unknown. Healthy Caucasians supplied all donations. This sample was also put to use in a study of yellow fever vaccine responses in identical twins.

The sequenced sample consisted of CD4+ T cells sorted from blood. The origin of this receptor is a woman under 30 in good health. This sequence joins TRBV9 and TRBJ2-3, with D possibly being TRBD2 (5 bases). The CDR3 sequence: CASSVSASFTDTQYF. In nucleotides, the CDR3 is TGTGCCAGCAGCGTATCGGCTAGCTTCACAGATACGCAGTATTTT.